Following are 16 T cell receptor beta chains from one sample sequenced in a study of cytomegalovirus exposure and HLA in healthy donors (dated by TCRdb to between 2016 and 2019). The method was the immunoSEQ multiplex PCR assay. For the multiplex PCR, a mixture combining 60 forward primers for TCR Vbeta segments and 13 reverse primers for TCR Jbeta segments was used. TCRdb obtained this table from immuneACCESS and retained in-frame rearrangements with V and J assigned. These tables miss some clones; where compared with another copy, unresolved V genes account for less than half of the shortfall, and the remainder is unexplained. The sample yields some 140,000 clones; approximately 70% were counted once. Over 1% of the sample lies in the top ten. Sequencing was performed on PBMCs. The receptors were sampled from a woman between 40 and 50 years old in good health and CMV-seronegative.

The rearrangement links TRBV2 to TRBJ1-2, with 7 bases lining up with TRBD1. The CDR3 length is 12 residues. Germline V lookup: CDR1 SNHLY, CDR2 FYNNEI. Trimming removed 9 bases from V and 4 bases from J; junction bases left unmatched: 5. CDR3 sequence: CASSTGPYGYTF. CDR3 bases: TGTGCCAGTTCGACAGGGCCCTATGGCTACACCTTC.

V usage is TRBV6-5 and J usage is TRBJ2-1; no definite D call. CDR3 size: 15 residues. The germline CDR1 and CDR2 sequences are MNHEY and SVGAGI. V was shortened by 1 base and J by 9 bases, with 16 bases between the two germline ends. CDR3 sequence: CASSYYPRSFGEQFF. In DNA form, the CDR3 reads TGTGCCAGCAGTTACTATCCGAGGTCTTTTGGTGAGCAGTTCTTC.

This chain joins TRBV4-1 and TRBJ2-7, with 8 bases aligning to TRBD1. V lost 0 bases to trimming and J lost 0 bases; unmatched junction nucleotides: 4. CDR1 MGHRA and CDR2 YSYEKL come from the germline V gene. The CDR3 runs 16 residues. The CDR3 loop is CASSQEWTGISYEQYF. DNA of the CDR3: TGCGCCAGCAGCCAAGAGTGGACAGGGATCTCCTACGAGCAGTACTTC.

The CDR3 spells CASSPRDRGRNTEAFF. The CDR3 DNA follows: TGTGCCAGCAGCCCCCGGGACAGGGGGCGAAACACTGAAGCTTTCTTT. J is TRBJ1-1 and V is TRBV5-5, with 12 bases matching TRBD1. The CDR3 contains 16 residues. Germline-derived CDR1 and CDR2 are SGHKS and YYEKEE (reference sequence). V shed 4 bases and J 2 bases; nucleotides not matched to a gene: 6.

The V gene is TRBV18, the J gene TRBJ1-5; 7 bases are a match to TRBD1. The length of the CDR3 is 15 residues. J was trimmed by 10 bases and V by 3 bases; bases with no gene match: 12. Germline V gene data show CDR1 as KGHSH and CDR2 as LQKENI. CDR3 in amino acids: CASSPGTDALVPQHF. The CDR3 DNA sequence: TGTGCCAGCTCACCCGGGACAGACGCCCTCGTACCCCAGCATTTT.

The V call is TRBV6-1, the J call TRBJ2-7, with unresolved D. In germline, CDR1 is MNHNS, CDR2 SASEGT. The V and J ends lost 4 bases and 3 bases respectively, with 10 bases between them. The CDR3 runs 13 residues. The CDR3 nucleotides are TGTGCCAGCAGTGTACAGACGATCTACGAGCAGTACGTC. Encoded protein: CASSVQTIYEQYV.

The chain is built from TRBV7-9 and TRBJ1-5, with 7 bases matching TRBD1. Germline values: CDR1 SEHNR, CDR2 FQNEAQ (reference sequence). The CDR3 totals 12 residues. V lost 1 base, J lost 11 bases, and 2 bases stayed unmatched. Here the CDR3 DNA reads TGTGCCAGCAGCTTAGGACAGGGTGCCCAGCATTTT. This gives the protein CASSLGQGAQHF.

The chain couples TRBV5-1 to TRBJ2-1; 7 nucleotides match TRBD2. Germline V gives CDR1 SGHRS, CDR2 YFSETQ. J lost 4 bases, V lost 5 bases, and 6 bases had no gene match. The CDR3 length is 14 residues. CDR3 nucleotide sequence: TGCGCCAGCAGAGGAGCGGGGCCATACAATGAGCAGTTCTTC. This sequence encodes CASRGAGPYNEQFF.

The chain employs TRBV4-1 and TRBJ1-4; D gene uncertain. Germline V gene sequence: CDR1 MGHRA, CDR2 YSYEKL. V was trimmed by 2 bases and J by 8 bases, leaving 9 bases between them. CDR3 length: 13 amino acids. The CDR3 coding sequence is TGCGCCAGCAGCCAATGGCAGAAAGAAAAACTGTTTTTT. This sequence encodes CASSQWQKEKLFF.

This clone was detected once. The chain combines TRBV19 with TRBJ1-2, with D perhaps TRBD1 (6 bases). The ends were cut back, 10 bases at V and 0 bases at J, with 9 bases in the middle. CDR1 is LNHDA, CDR2 SQIVND, per germline (reference sequence). This CDR3 region has 12 residues. The CDR3 loop is CATGTPNYGYTF. CDR3 DNA: TGTGCCACAGGGACACCTAACTATGGCTACACCTTC.

V is TRBV13 and J is TRBJ2-3; TRBD1 matches at 8 bases. The V segment lost 5 bases and the J segment 1 base; nucleotides outside the gene matches: 8. The CDR3 spans 16 residues. Germline CDR1 PRHDT, CDR2 FYEKMQ (reference sequence). The CDR3 sequence is CASSPKQGGGTDTQYF. The CDR3 region has the DNA TGTGCCAGCAGCCCGAAACAGGGGGGCGGCACAGATACGCAGTATTTT.

The sample holds a few counts of this clone. The rearrangement uses TRBV6-5 and TRBJ1-2; possibly TRBD1 for D (5 bases). Germline V CDR1 and CDR2: MNHEY, SVGAGI. V was shortened by 4 bases and J by 5 bases, with 8 bases between the two germline ends. The CDR3 runs 12 residues. In DNA form, the CDR3 reads TGTGCCAGCAGTTCTGGGGCGTATGGCTACACCTTC. Encoded protein: CASSSGAYGYTF.

The chain has TRBV21-1 and TRBJ1-5; TRBD1 is taken as the D call from the table, unchecked against the DNA. TRBV21-1 is a listed pseudogene. The CDR3 is made up of 13 amino acids. The CDR3 DNA reads as TGTGCCAGCACCAGGACAGGGAATCAGCCCCAGCATTTT. Protein product: CASTRTGNQPQHF.

V is TRBV2 and J is TRBJ2-7; no definite D call. The CDR3 loop spans 12 amino acids. CDR1 and CDR2 (germline): SNHLY, FYNNEI. Trimming pared 6 bases from V and 2 bases from J, leaving 8 bases between. The CDR3 loop reads CASSAGPYEQYV. The CDR3 bases are TGTGCCAGCAGCGCAGGCCCCTACGAGCAGTACGTC.

This chain links TRBV2 with TRBJ1-5, with a tentative D call TRBD1 (6 bases). CDR1 and CDR2 from the germline V gene are SNHLY and FYNNEI. CDR3 length equals 17 residues. Between the trimmed V and J ends, which lost 5 bases and 0 bases, there was a span of 17 bases. The CDR3 region is CASSYRVGQYSNQPQHF. The CDR3 DNA reads TGTGCCAGCAGTTATAGAGTTGGACAGTATAGCAATCAGCCCCAGCATTTT.

The CDR3 bases are TGTGCCAGCAGCGTAGTCGAGGTGAACGAGCAGTACGTC. Protein: CASSVVEVNEQYV. The chain combines TRBV9 with TRBJ2-7; D remains ambiguous. Germline values: CDR1 SGDLS, CDR2 YYNGEE. The CDR3 covers 13 residues. The ends were cut back, 0 bases at V and 5 bases at J, with 9 bases in the middle.